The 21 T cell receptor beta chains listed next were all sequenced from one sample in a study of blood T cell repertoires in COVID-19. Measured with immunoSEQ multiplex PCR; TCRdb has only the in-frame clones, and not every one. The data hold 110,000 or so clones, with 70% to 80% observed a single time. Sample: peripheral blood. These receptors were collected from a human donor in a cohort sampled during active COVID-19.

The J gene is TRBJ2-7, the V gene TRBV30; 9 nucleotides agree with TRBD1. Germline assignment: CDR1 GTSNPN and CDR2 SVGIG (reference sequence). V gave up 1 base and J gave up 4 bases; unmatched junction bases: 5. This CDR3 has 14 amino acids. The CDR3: CAWSGGQGSYEQYF. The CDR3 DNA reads TGTGCCTGGAGTGGGGGACAGGGTTCGTACGAGCAGTACTTC.

This chain's CDR3 is CASSNVQGASEKLFF. The CDR3 coding sequence is TGTGCCAGCAGTAACGTACAGGGGGCGAGCGAAAAACTGTTTTTT. The chain uses TRBV6-5 and TRBJ1-4; 9 bases match TRBD1. V shed 5 bases, J shed 8 bases, and the junction held 9 bases outside the gene matches. The CDR3 is 15 residues long. Germline V gene lookup returns CDR1 MNHEY and CDR2 SVGAGI.

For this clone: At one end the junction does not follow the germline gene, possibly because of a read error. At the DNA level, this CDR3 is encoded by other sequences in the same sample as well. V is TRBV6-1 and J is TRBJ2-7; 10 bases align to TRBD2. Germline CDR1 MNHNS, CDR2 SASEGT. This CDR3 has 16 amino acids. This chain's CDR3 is CASSVPLAGAAYEQYF. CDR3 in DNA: TGTGCCAGCAGTGTCCCTCTAGCGGGGGCCGCCTATGAGCAGTACTTC.

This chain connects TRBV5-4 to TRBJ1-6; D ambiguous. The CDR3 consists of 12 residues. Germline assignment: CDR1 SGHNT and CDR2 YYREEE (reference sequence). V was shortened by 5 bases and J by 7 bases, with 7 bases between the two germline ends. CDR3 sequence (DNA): TGTGCCAGCAGTCAACAGAATTCACCCCTCCACTTT. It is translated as CASSQQNSPLHF.

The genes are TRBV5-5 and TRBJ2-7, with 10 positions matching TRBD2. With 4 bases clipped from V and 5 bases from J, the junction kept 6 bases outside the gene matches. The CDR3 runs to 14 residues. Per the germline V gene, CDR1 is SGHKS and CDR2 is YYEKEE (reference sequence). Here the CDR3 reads CASSPLAGDNEQYF. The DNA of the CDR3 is TGTGCCAGCAGCCCCCTAGCGGGAGACAACGAGCAGTACTTC. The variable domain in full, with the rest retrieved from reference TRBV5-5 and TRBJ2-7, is DAGVTQSPTHLIKTRGQQVTLRCSPISGHKSVSWYQQVLGQGPQFIFQYYEKEERGRGNFPDRFSARQFPNYSSELNVNALLLGDSALYLCASSPLAGDNEQYFGPGTRLTVT.

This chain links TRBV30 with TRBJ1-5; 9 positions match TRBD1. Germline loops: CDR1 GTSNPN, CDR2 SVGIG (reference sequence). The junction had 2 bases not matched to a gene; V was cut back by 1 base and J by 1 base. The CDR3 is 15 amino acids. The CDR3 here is CAWSATGGSNQPQHF. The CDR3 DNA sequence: TGTGCCTGGAGTGCGACAGGGGGAAGCAATCAGCCCCAGCATTTT.

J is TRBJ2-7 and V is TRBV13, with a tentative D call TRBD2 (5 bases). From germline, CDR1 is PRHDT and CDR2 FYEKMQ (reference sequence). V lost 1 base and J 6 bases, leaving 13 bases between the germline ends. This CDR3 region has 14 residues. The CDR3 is CASSLAGENVEQYF. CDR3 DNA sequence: TGTGCCAGCAGCTTAGCTGGGGAGAATGTCGAGCAGTACTTC. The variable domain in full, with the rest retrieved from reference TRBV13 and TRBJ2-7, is AAGVIQSPRHLIKEKRETATLKCYPIPRHDTVYWYQQGPGQDPQFLISFYEKMQSDKGSIPDRFSAQQFSDYHSELNMSSLELGDSALYFCASSLAGENVEQYFGPGTRLTVT.

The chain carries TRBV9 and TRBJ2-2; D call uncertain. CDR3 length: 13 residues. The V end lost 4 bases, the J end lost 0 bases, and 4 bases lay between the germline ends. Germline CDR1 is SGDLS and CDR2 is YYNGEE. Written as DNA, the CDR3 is TGTGCCAGCAGCACTTCGAACACCGGGGAGCTGTTTTTT. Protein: CASSTSNTGELFF.

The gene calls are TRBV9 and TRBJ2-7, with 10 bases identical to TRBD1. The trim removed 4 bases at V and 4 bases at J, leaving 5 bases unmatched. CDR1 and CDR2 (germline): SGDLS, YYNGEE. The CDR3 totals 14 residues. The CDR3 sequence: CASSMGTGEYEQYF. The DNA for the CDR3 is TGTGCCAGCAGCATGGGGACAGGGGAGTACGAGCAGTACTTC.

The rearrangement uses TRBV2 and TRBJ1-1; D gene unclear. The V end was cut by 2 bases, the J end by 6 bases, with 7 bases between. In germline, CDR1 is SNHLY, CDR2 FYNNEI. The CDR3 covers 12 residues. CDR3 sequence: CASSELAAEAFF. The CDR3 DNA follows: TGTGCCAGCAGTGAATTGGCAGCTGAAGCTTTCTTT.

The CDR3 protein is CSVQQGRGTEAFF. CDR3 in DNA: TGCAGCGTTCAACAGGGGCGGGGAACTGAAGCTTTCTTT. The J gene is TRBJ1-1, the V gene TRBV29-1; 7 bases align to TRBD1. After removal of 5 bases from V and 5 bases from J, the junction contained 8 bases not matched to a gene. The CDR3 extends over 13 amino acids. The germline gives CDR1 SQVTM, CDR2 ANQGSEA.

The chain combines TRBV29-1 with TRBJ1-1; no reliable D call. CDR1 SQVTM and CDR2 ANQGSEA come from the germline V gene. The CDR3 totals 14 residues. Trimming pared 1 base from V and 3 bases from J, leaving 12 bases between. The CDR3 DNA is TGCAGCGTTGAAGCCACCGGGTCCCACACTGAAGCTTTCTTT. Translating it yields CSVEATGSHTEAFF.

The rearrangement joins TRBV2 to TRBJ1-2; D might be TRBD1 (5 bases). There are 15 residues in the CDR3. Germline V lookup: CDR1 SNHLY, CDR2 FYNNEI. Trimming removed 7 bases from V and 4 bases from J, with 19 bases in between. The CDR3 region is CASKERNAGPYGYTF. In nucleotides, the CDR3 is TGTGCCAGCAAGGAACGCAACGCAGGGCCCTATGGCTACACCTTC.

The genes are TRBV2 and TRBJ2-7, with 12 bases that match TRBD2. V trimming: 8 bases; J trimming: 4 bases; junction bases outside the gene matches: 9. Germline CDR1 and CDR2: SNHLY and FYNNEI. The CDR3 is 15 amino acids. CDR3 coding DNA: TGTGCCAGCGGGAGGACTAGCGGGACTATTTACGAGCAGTACTTC. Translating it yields CASGRTSGTIYEQYF.

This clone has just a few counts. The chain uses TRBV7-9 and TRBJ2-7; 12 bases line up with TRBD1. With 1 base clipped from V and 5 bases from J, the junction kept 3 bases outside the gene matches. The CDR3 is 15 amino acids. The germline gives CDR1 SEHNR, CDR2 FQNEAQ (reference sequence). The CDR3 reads CASSLVGQGADEQYF. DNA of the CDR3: TGTGCCAGCAGCTTAGTGGGACAGGGGGCGGACGAGCAGTACTTC.

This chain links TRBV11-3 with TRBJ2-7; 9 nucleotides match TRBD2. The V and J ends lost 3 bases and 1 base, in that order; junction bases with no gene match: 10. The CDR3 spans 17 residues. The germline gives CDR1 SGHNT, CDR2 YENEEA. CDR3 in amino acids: CASSFGVSGGLSYEQYF. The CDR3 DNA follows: TGTGCCAGCAGCTTCGGGGTTAGCGGGGGTTTATCCTACGAGCAGTACTTC.

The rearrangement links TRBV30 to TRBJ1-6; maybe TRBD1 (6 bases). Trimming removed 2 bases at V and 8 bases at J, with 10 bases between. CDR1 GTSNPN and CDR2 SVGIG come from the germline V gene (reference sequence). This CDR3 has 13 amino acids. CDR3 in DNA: TGTGCCTGGAGTACAGGGACGGATTCACCCCTCCACTTT. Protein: CAWSTGTDSPLHF.

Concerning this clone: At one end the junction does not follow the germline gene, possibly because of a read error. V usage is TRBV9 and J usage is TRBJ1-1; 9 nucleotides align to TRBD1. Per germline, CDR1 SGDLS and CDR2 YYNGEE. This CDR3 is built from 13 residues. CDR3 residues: CASSAQGRTGAVF. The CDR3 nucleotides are TGTGCCAGCAGCGCTCAGGGGAGGACAGGGGCAGTCTTT.

CDR3 sequence (DNA): TGTGCCAGCAGTATACAGGGGTTCGGAGATACGCAGTATTTT. Protein product: CASSIQGFGDTQYF. The chain joins TRBV7-9 to TRBJ2-3, with TRBD1 identical over 7 bases. The CDR3 sequence is 14 residues long. The V segment lost 6 bases and the J segment 5 bases; nucleotides outside the gene matches: 8. CDR1 and CDR2 from the germline V gene are SEHNR and FQNEAQ (reference sequence).

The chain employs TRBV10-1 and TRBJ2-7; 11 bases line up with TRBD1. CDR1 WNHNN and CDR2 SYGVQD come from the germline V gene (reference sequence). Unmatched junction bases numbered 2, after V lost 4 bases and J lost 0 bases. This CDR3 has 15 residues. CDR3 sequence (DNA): TGCGCCAGCAGTGCGGGACAGGGGGTCTCCTACGAGCAGTACTTC. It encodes CASSAGQGVSYEQYF.

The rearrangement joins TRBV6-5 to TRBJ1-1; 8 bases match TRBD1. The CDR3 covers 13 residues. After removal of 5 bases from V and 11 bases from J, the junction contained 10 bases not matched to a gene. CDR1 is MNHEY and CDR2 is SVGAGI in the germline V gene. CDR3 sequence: CASSHGQGAGAFF. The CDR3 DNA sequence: TGTGCCAGCAGTCATGGACAGGGCGCGGGGGCTTTCTTT.